Each of the 14 T cell receptor beta chains below was sequenced from the same sample in a study of preoperative IRX-2 immunotherapy in early breast cancer. Described treatment: preoperative locoregional IRX-2 cytokine immunotherapy. Sequencing used immunoSEQ multiplex PCR; TCRdb keeps in-frame clones, though not all of them. The table includes 40,000 to 50,000 clones, approximately 80% detected once. Here the sequenced sample was tumor tissue, taken after IRX-2 immunotherapy. These receptors were collected from a human donor with breast cancer.

This clone was counted a single time. The chain has TRBV6-8 and TRBJ2-7; no clear D gene. The length of the CDR3 is 13 residues. V shed 6 bases and J shed 6 bases, with 15 bases lying between them. Looked up from germline, CDR1 is MNHGY and CDR2 is SAAAGT. The CDR3 protein is CASSTLQPREQYF. The CDR3 coding sequence is TGTGCCAGCAGCACCCTTCAACCCCGCGAGCAGTACTTC.

The chain has TRBV28 and TRBJ2-4; D gene uncertain. The germline V and J ends were trimmed by 3 bases and 0 bases, with 6 bases remaining between them. Germline CDR1 and CDR2: MDHEN and SYDVKM. The CDR3 is 14 amino acids. The CDR3 DNA sequence: TGTGCCAGCAGTTTTATTAGAGCCAAAAACATTCAGTACTTC. This codes for CASSFIRAKNIQYF.

V and J are TRBV5-1 and TRBJ1-1; D remains unclear. Germline V lookup: CDR1 SGHRS, CDR2 YFSETQ. The CDR3 runs 14 residues. With 0 bases removed from V and 0 bases from J, the gap between germline ends came to 6 bases. The CDR3 region has the DNA TGCGCCAGCAGCTTGGGGCGCTTGAACACTGAAGCTTTCTTT. Its translation is CASSLGRLNTEAFF.

The chain joins TRBV5-1 to TRBJ2-7, with 11 bases identical to TRBD2. The CDR3 is made up of 17 amino acids. Germline lookup yields CDR1 SGHRS and CDR2 YFSETQ. The ends lost 5 bases at V and 3 bases at J; junction bases unmatched: 13. The CDR3 is CASSRSSGGPLYYEQYF. CDR3 sequence (DNA): TGCGCCAGCAGTCGCTCTAGCGGGGGGCCACTCTACTACGAGCAGTACTTC.

The V and J genes are TRBV25-1 and TRBJ2-4; D is unclear. CDR3 size: 15 residues. The V gene lost 7 bases and the J gene lost 3 bases, with 16 bases spanning the gap. Germline CDR1 MGHDK, CDR2 SYGVNS. CDR3 sequence reads: CASNLGLSGKNIQYF. DNA for the CDR3: TGTGCCAGCAATCTCGGCCTGAGTGGCAAAAACATTCAGTACTTC. Filled out from reference TRBV25-1 and TRBJ2-4, the complete variable domain reads EADIYQTPRYLVIGTGKKITLECSQTMGHDKMYWYQQDPGMELHLIHYSYGVNSTEKGDLSSESTVSRIRTEHFPLTLESARPSHTSQYLCASNLGLSGKNIQYFGAGTRLSVL.

This clone was detected only a few times. This chain links TRBV30 with TRBJ1-4; TRBD1 matches at 9 bases. V was clipped by 5 bases and J by 8 bases; unmatched bases: 6. Germline values: CDR1 GTSNPN, CDR2 SVGIG (reference sequence). The CDR3 totals 13 residues. CDR3 loop: CAWAEGQGEKLFF. The DNA of the CDR3 is TGTGCCTGGGCCGAGGGACAGGGAGAAAAACTGTTTTTT.

DNA for the CDR3: TGTGCCAGCAAGACCGGGACAGTTCCCCGAAGGGGGGGCTACACCTTC. Encoded protein: CASKTGTVPRRGGYTF. The chain employs TRBV6-8 and TRBJ1-2, with TRBD1 identical over 7 bases. In germline, CDR1 is MNHGY, CDR2 SAAAGT. The CDR3 has 16 amino acids. J lost 8 bases, V lost 7 bases, and 19 bases had no gene match.

This clone was detected a few times. J is TRBJ2-2 and V is TRBV6-8; D assignment may be TRBD1 or TRBD2 (5 bases each). The CDR3 is made up of 14 amino acids. Germline V gene sequence: CDR1 MNHGY, CDR2 SAAAGT. Trimming removed 4 bases from V and 2 bases from J, with 8 bases in between. In nucleotides, the CDR3 is TGTGCCAGCAGTTTCCGGGACAACACCGGGGAGCTGTTTTTT. Its protein is CASSFRDNTGELFF.

The gene calls are TRBV28 and TRBJ2-1; 7 nucleotides agree with TRBD2. The ends lost 6 bases at V and 3 bases at J; junction bases unmatched: 8. The germline V gene has CDR1 MDHEN and CDR2 SYDVKM. The CDR3 has 15 amino acids. The CDR3 here is CASSQSGDYYNEQFF. CDR3 DNA sequence: TGTGCCAGCAGCCAGTCGGGGGACTACTACAATGAGCAGTTCTTC.

Worth noting for this clone: This sample also contains other DNA sequences that code for the same CDR3. The chain uses TRBV5-1 and TRBJ2-5, with 10 bases aligning to TRBD2. V dropped 0 bases and J dropped 4; count of bases not matched to a gene: 0. Germline assignment: CDR1 SGHRS and CDR2 YFSETQ. The CDR3 has 14 amino acids. The CDR3 loop is CASSLGTSGETQYF. In DNA, the CDR3 is TGCGCCAGCAGCTTGGGGACTAGCGGAGAGACCCAGTACTTC.

The V and J genes are TRBV6-8 and TRBJ2-7, with D maybe TRBD1 (6 bases). Trimming took off 6 bases at V and 4 bases at J, with 19 bases between the two ends. CDR1 is MNHGY and CDR2 is SAAAGT in the germline V gene. This CDR3 region has 15 residues. CDR3 sequence reads: CASSFDEGHTYEQYF. CDR3 coding DNA: TGTGCCAGCAGCTTCGATGAGGGACACACTTACGAGCAGTACTTC.

The chain links TRBV11-3 to TRBJ1-1; D is unresolved. The V gene lost 1 base and the J gene lost 0 bases, with 9 bases spanning the gap. Looked up from germline, CDR1 is SGHNT and CDR2 is YENEEA. CDR3 length: 15 amino acids. CDR3: CASSLVGSLNTEAFF. CDR3 in DNA: TGTGCCAGCAGCTTAGTGGGCAGCTTGAACACTGAAGCTTTCTTT. The whole variable domain, remainder taken from reference TRBV11-3 and TRBJ1-1, is EAGVVQSPRYKIIEKKQPVAFWCNPISGHNTLYWYLQNLGQGPELLIRYENEEAVDDSQLPKDRFSAERLKGVDSTLKIQPAELGDSAVYLCASSLVGSLNTEAFFGQGTRLTVV.

This clone was found a few times. The genes are TRBV10-3 and TRBJ2-3, with 9 nucleotides matching TRBD1. Germline V gives CDR1 ENHRY, CDR2 SYGVKD. J was trimmed by 5 bases and V by 0 bases; bases with no gene match: 0. This CDR3 has 14 amino acids. CDR3 nucleotides: TGTGCCATCAGTGAGTCGGACAGGGGAGATACGCAGTATTTT. Its translation: CAISESDRGDTQYF.

This chain links TRBV15 with TRBJ2-6; a weak D match, TRBD2 (6 bases). The germline V gene has CDR1 LNHNV and CDR2 YYDKDF (reference sequence). The CDR3 consists of 17 residues. V lost 0 bases and J 3 bases, leaving 12 bases between the germline ends. The CDR3 protein is CATSRENQGLGANVLTF. The CDR3 nucleotides are TGTGCCACCAGCAGAGAGAACCAGGGACTTGGGGCCAACGTCCTGACTTTC.